This T cell receptor beta chain was recovered during a study of blood T cell repertoires in COVID-19. The germline V and J ends were trimmed by 4 bases and 0 bases, with 4 bases remaining between them. This CDR3 comprises 14 residues. The germline gives CDR1 MNHEY, CDR2 SMNVEV (reference sequence). Assay: immunoSEQ multiplex PCR; the TCRdb copy retains only in-frame clones and omits some. The table includes around 250,000 clones, 70% to 90% detected once. The gene calls are TRBV27 and TRBJ1-6, with no clear D. The clonotype comes from a woman in her 30s with acute COVID-19. The sequenced sample was PBMCs or T cells enriched from blood (not recorded which). CDR3 nucleotide sequence: TGTGCCAGCAGTTATCGCTCCTATAATTCACCCCTCCACTTT. Its translation: CASSYRSYNSPLHF.